Given below is one TCR beta chain in context. The data stem from a study of shared clonotypes between healthy human individuals. Produced via immunoSEQ multiplex PCR; TCRdb's table is partial and in-frame only. The sample lists 1.5 million to 1.9 million clones, 95% to 99% seen once, with roughly 0.4% in the top ten. Losses at the gene ends were 5 bases for V and 4 bases for J; bases not matched to a gene: 3. Germline V gene data show CDR1 as SGHNT and CDR2 as YENEEA. The CDR3 runs 14 residues. This clonotype was obtained from a man between 25 and 39 years old in good health. Sequencing input: naive CD4+ T cells sorted from blood. Subset: CD45RA+ positively selected. The chain links TRBV11-3 to TRBJ2-3; 10 nucleotides agree with TRBD2. The CDR3 here is CASSRTSGADTQYF. CDR3 nucleotides: TGTGCCAGCAGCCGGACTAGCGGAGCAGATACGCAGTATTTT.